A single sample is the source of the 27 T cell receptor beta chains below, sequenced in a study of identical twins listed by TCRdb under 2016. The library was generated by 5' RACE. The sequencing machine was an Illumina HiSeq 2000. TCRdb reprocessing: public reads trimmed at Q25 with fastp, clones called with MiXCR, in-frame beta chains kept. Every entry covers one CDR3 protein and lists the most common genes and DNA from its rows. This sample is represented by a few hundred thousand distinct CDR3 sequences; approximately 9.6% of them were singletons. Approximately 3.2% of the sample comes from the top ten. These data were likewise used in another study, on yellow fever vaccine responses in identical twins.

The sample consisted of PBMCs. Receptor source: a woman under 30 in good health.

The chain employs TRBV5-5 and TRBJ2-3; 11 nucleotides match TRBD1. This CDR3 is built from 18 residues. CDR1 is SGHKS and CDR2 is YYEKEE in the germline V gene (reference sequence). With V trimmed by 0 bases and J by 1 base, 7 bases remained unmatched. CDR3 nucleotide sequence: TGTGCCAGCAGCTTGGATTTGTTGGACAGGGGGCGCACAGATACGCAGTATTTT. Protein product: CASSLDLLDRGRTDTQYF.

This clonotype came up a few times. V is TRBV5-4 and J is TRBJ2-5, with 10 bases lining up with TRBD2. CDR1 and CDR2 (germline): SGHNT, YYREEE (reference sequence). The CDR3 totals 16 residues. V gave up 4 bases and J gave up 5 bases; unmatched junction bases: 11. This chain's CDR3 is CASSKGTSAIGETQYF. CDR3 bases: TGTGCCAGCAGCAAAGGGACTAGCGCGATTGGGGAGACCCAGTACTTC.

In its sample, this clonotype was seen a few times. The chain combines TRBV5-1 with TRBJ2-7; D gene ambiguous. Germline CDR1 reads SGHRS; CDR2 reads YFSETQ. The length of the CDR3 is 12 residues. Trimming removed 5 bases from V and 5 bases from J, with 11 bases in between. The CDR3 sequence: CASRMADHEQYF. CDR3 sequence (DNA): TGCGCCAGCAGGATGGCTGACCACGAGCAGTACTTC.

This clonotype was recorded at least ten times. The J gene is TRBJ2-3, the V gene TRBV12-3 or TRBV12-4; weak D call: TRBD2 (6 bases). This CDR3 is 15 amino acids long. V was trimmed by 7 bases and J by 6 bases, leaving 20 bases between them. The CDR3 spells CASNPGTRPDDTQYF. CDR3 in DNA: TGTGCCAGCAACCCCGGGACTCGACCTGATGATACGCAGTATTTT.

This clonotype has more than one count but fewer than ten. The chain has TRBV6-5 and TRBJ2-1; 7 bases are shared with TRBD1. V lost 4 bases to trimming and J lost 9 bases; unmatched junction nucleotides: 6. The V gene's germline CDR1 is MNHEY and CDR2 SVGAGI. This CDR3 is 13 amino acids long. The CDR3 region has the DNA TGTGCCAGCAGTTCGGGACAGACCCTTGAGCAGTTCTTC. Translated, it gives CASSSGQTLEQFF.

This chain uses TRBV5-5 with TRBJ2-3; D gene ambiguous. Germline V CDR1 and CDR2: SGHKS, YYEKEE (reference sequence). The germline V and J ends were trimmed by 2 bases and 0 bases, with 16 bases remaining between them. The CDR3 covers 17 residues. In DNA form, the CDR3 reads TGTGCCAGCAGCTTTTTAATCCAAATCGCCAGCACAGATACGCAGTATTTT. Its protein is CASSFLIQIASTDTQYF.

This clonotype was detected ten times or more. The chain has TRBV10-3 and TRBJ2-7; possibly TRBD2 for D (6 bases). The CDR3 extends over 14 amino acids. Germline CDR1 and CDR2: ENHRY and SYGVKD. With 3 bases removed from V and 3 bases from J, the gap between germline ends came to 12 bases. In nucleotides, the CDR3 is TGTGCCATCAGTGATGATCGGGGGTTCTACGAGCAGTACTTC. It yields the protein CAISDDRGFYEQYF.

In its sample, this clonotype was seen many times. The CDR3 nucleotides are TGTGCCAGCAGCTTAAACGTGGAGGGGGAGCAGTACTTC. Protein product: CASSLNVEGEQYF. J is TRBJ2-7 and V is TRBV7-6; a weak D match, TRBD2 (6 bases). Trimming shortened V by 2 bases and J by 7 bases, and 12 bases separated the two germline ends. From germline, CDR1 is SGHVS and CDR2 FNYEAQ. There are 13 residues in the CDR3.

The chain is built from TRBV14 and TRBJ2-5; D perhaps matches TRBD2 (5 bases). V was clipped by 0 bases and J by 5 bases, with 16 bases between them. This CDR3 is 16 amino acids long. Germline assignment: CDR1 SGHDN and CDR2 FVKESK. The CDR3 nucleotides read TGTGCCAGCAGCCAAGATCGCGGTTCCCGCGGGGAGACCCAGTACTTC. This sequence encodes CASSQDRGSRGETQYF.

This clonotype was observed a few times. This chain links TRBV9 with TRBJ2-3; 7 nucleotides match TRBD2. V dropped 3 bases and J dropped 0; count of bases not matched to a gene: 10. The CDR3 is 17 amino acids. Germline V gene lookup returns CDR1 SGDLS and CDR2 YYNGEE. In DNA, the CDR3 is TGTGCCAGCAGCGAGTGGGGGGGGGGTTCTAGCACAGATACGCAGTATTTT. Translating gives CASSEWGGGSSTDTQYF. The whole variable domain, remainder taken from reference TRBV9 and TRBJ2-3, is DSGVTQTPKHLITATGQRVTLRCSPRSGDLSVYWYQQSLDQGLQFLIQYYNGEERAKGNILERFSAQQFPDLHSELNLSSLELGDSALYFCASSEWGGGSSTDTQYFGPGTRLTVL.

The chain combines TRBV18 with TRBJ2-1; D is perhaps TRBD2 (6 bases). This CDR3 has 15 amino acids. The V end lost 0 bases, the J end lost 5 bases, and 11 bases lay between the germline ends. The germline CDR1 and CDR2 sequences are KGHSH and LQKENI. The DNA of the CDR3 is TGTGCCAGCTCACCACCCTATAGGAGGGACAATGAGCAGTTCTTC. Its protein is CASSPPYRRDNEQFF.

J is TRBJ2-1 and V is TRBV28; D is unresolved. This CDR3 has 13 amino acids. V was trimmed by 3 bases and J by 5 bases, leaving 8 bases between them. Per the germline V gene, CDR1 is MDHEN and CDR2 is SYDVKM. CDR3 residues: CASSFDSDNEQFF. In DNA, the CDR3 is TGTGCCAGCAGTTTCGACTCTGACAATGAGCAGTTCTTC.

There are many counts of this clonotype. The rearrangement links TRBV5-4 to TRBJ2-1, with TRBD2 matching over 11 bases. With 0 bases clipped from V and 4 bases from J, the junction kept 3 bases outside the gene matches. The CDR3 has 16 amino acids. The germline gives CDR1 SGHNT, CDR2 YYREEE (reference sequence). Here the CDR3 reads CASSLGGLAGYNEQFF. In DNA form, the CDR3 reads TGTGCCAGCAGCTTGGGCGGACTAGCGGGTTACAATGAGCAGTTCTTC.

The table lists this clonotype with many counts. The genes are TRBV5-1 and TRBJ2-1; tentative D call: TRBD1 (6 bases). V gave up 4 bases and J gave up 5 bases, with 16 bases separating them. Germline CDR1 SGHRS, CDR2 YFSETQ. This CDR3 comprises 15 residues. CDR3 in DNA: TGCGCCAGCAGCCAAGGGGACACAGCCCACAATGAGCAGTTCTTC. Amino acid sequence: CASSQGDTAHNEQFF.

This clonotype came up many times. The J gene is TRBJ2-7, the V gene TRBV20-1, with 8 bases lining up with TRBD1. The CDR3 runs 12 residues. Germline V gene lookup returns CDR1 DFQATT and CDR2 SNEGSKA (reference sequence). The V and J ends lost 5 bases and 6 bases, in that order; junction bases with no gene match: 6. This CDR3 reads CSAWDRISEQYF. The CDR3 bases are TGCAGTGCTTGGGACAGGATCTCCGAGCAGTACTTC.

This clonotype was seen a handful of times. The gene calls are TRBV2 and TRBJ2-7, with D unresolved. This CDR3 spans 11 amino acids. With 5 bases removed from V and 2 bases from J, the gap between germline ends came to 4 bases. Looked up from germline, CDR1 is SNHLY and CDR2 is FYNNEI. DNA of the CDR3: TGTGCCAGCAGTTGGACCTACGAGCAGTACTTC. As protein: CASSWTYEQYF.

V is TRBV12-3 or TRBV12-4 and J is TRBJ1-4, with 8 positions matching TRBD1. V lost 3 bases and J lost 6; bases outside the gene matches: 6. This CDR3 is 15 amino acids long. The CDR3 loop reads CASSLGLTGDEKLFF. CDR3 DNA: TGTGCCAGCAGTTTGGGACTGACAGGGGATGAAAAACTGTTTTTT.

The V call is TRBV6-2 or TRBV6-3, the J call TRBJ2-7, with TRBD1 matching 7 bases. The trim removed 7 bases at V and 5 bases at J, leaving 5 bases unmatched. The CDR3 sequence is 12 residues long. Germline V CDR1 and CDR2: MNHEY, SVGEGT. In DNA form, the CDR3 reads TGTGCCAGCACGACAGGGCTACACGAGCAGTACTTC. Its protein is CASTTGLHEQYF.

The J gene is TRBJ2-3, the V gene TRBV29-1, with 9 bases identical to TRBD2. Germline loops: CDR1 SQVTM, CDR2 ANQGSEA. J was trimmed by 0 bases and V by 5 bases; bases with no gene match: 3. CDR3 length equals 14 residues. As DNA, the CDR3 is TGCAGCGTTCCGACTAGCGGAAGCACAGATACGCAGTATTTT. Its translation is CSVPTSGSTDTQYF.

Only a few counts were recorded for this clonotype. This sequence joins TRBV6-5 and TRBJ2-7, with D unclear. Looked up from germline, CDR1 is MNHEY and CDR2 is SVGAGI. Deletions cut 7 bases from V and 0 bases from J, with 19 bases between. This CDR3 has 16 amino acids. In nucleotides, the CDR3 is TGTGCCAGCATTACAGATATAGACCTGAGCTCCTACGAGCAGTACTTC. It yields the protein CASITDIDLSSYEQYF.

This clonotype was found a few times. The V and J genes are TRBV28 and TRBJ2-7, with 10 bases lining up with TRBD2. V was pared by 6 bases and J by 1 base, with 18 bases of the junction left unmatched. Per germline, CDR1 MDHEN and CDR2 SYDVKM. The CDR3 loop spans 19 amino acids. The CDR3 sequence: CASSGQTPWTSGISYEQYF. As DNA, the CDR3 is TGTGCCAGCAGCGGTCAAACCCCTTGGACTAGCGGCATTTCCTACGAGCAGTACTTC.

At least ten counts were recorded for this clonotype. This chain connects TRBV9 to TRBJ2-1, with 8 nucleotides matching TRBD1. The CDR3 runs 16 residues. V lost 5 bases to trimming and J lost 10 bases; unmatched junction nucleotides: 17. Germline CDR1 is SGDLS and CDR2 is YYNGEE. The DNA of the CDR3 is TGTGCCAGCAGTCCCAAATTACCGACAGGGGCGGAAGAGCAGTTCTTC. This sequence encodes CASSPKLPTGAEEQFF.

A few counts support this clonotype. The V gene is TRBV9, the J gene TRBJ2-1, with D perhaps matching TRBD2 (6 bases). Trimming took off 4 bases at V and 0 bases at J, with 11 bases between the two ends. The CDR3 sequence is 15 residues long. Germline assignment: CDR1 SGDLS and CDR2 YYNGEE. CDR3 coding DNA: TGTGCCAGCAGCAAACTAGCTTCCTCCTACAATGAGCAGTTCTTC. This codes for CASSKLASSYNEQFF.

The chain uses TRBV20-1 and TRBJ2-5; tentatively, D is TRBD2 (6 bases). Looked up from germline, CDR1 is DFQATT and CDR2 is SNEGSKA (reference sequence). V dropped 8 bases and J dropped 5 bases, with 24 bases sitting between them. The CDR3 has 15 residues. CDR3 protein: CSCLLAGGRGETQYF. The DNA of the CDR3 is TGCAGTTGCCTACTAGCTGGAGGACGAGGGGAGACCCAGTACTTC.

The rearrangement links TRBV5-1 to TRBJ2-7; either TRBD1 or TRBD2 may supply D (6 bases each). Per germline, CDR1 SGHRS and CDR2 YFSETQ. Trimming took off 2 bases at V and 9 bases at J, with 21 bases between the two ends. The CDR3 loop spans 15 amino acids. The DNA for the CDR3 is TGCGCCAGCAGCTTCGGTATTTCGGGTGGGGGGCTGCAGTACTTC. This translates into CASSFGISGGGLQYF.

The chain recombines TRBV5-1 with TRBJ2-3; D gene unclear. The CDR3 spans 14 residues. Germline V gene sequence: CDR1 SGHRS, CDR2 YFSETQ. The germline V and J ends were trimmed by 7 bases and 3 bases, with 15 bases remaining between them. CDR3 sequence: CASATQPPTDTQYF. CDR3 DNA: TGCGCCAGCGCCACACAGCCACCTACAGATACGCAGTATTTT.

This clonotype was found many times. The chain joins TRBV10-3 to TRBJ1-5; 9 bases are a match to TRBD1. Germline CDR1 reads ENHRY; CDR2 reads SYGVKD. There are 13 residues in the CDR3. The V segment lost 6 bases and the J segment 4 bases; nucleotides outside the gene matches: 1. The CDR3 nucleotides read TGTGCCATCAGGGGGACAGGGAATCAGCCCCAGCATTTT. Encoded protein: CAIRGTGNQPQHF.